This T cell receptor beta chain originates from a study of blood T cell repertoires in COVID-19. In the study overall: T cells, B-cell-depleted T cells, or PBMCs supplied cDNA or gDNA.

Sequencing used immunoSEQ multiplex PCR; TCRdb keeps in-frame clones, though not all of them. The sample yields about 250,000 clones, approximately 90% seen once. The CDR3 length is 13 residues. The V end lost 5 bases, the J end lost 2 bases, and 9 bases lay between the germline ends. Germline V CDR1 and CDR2: SGHRS, YFSETQ. Participants had their cohort set by participant-reported clinical history. The chain couples TRBV5-1 to TRBJ2-3; possibly TRBD2 for D (5 bases). Sequencing was carried out using PBMCs or T cells enriched from blood (not recorded which). This TCR was sampled from a woman aged 50 to 60 who had recovered from COVID-19. The CDR3 protein is CASSSGNTDTQYF. The DNA for the CDR3 is TGCGCCAGCAGTTCGGGAAACACAGATACGCAGTATTTT.